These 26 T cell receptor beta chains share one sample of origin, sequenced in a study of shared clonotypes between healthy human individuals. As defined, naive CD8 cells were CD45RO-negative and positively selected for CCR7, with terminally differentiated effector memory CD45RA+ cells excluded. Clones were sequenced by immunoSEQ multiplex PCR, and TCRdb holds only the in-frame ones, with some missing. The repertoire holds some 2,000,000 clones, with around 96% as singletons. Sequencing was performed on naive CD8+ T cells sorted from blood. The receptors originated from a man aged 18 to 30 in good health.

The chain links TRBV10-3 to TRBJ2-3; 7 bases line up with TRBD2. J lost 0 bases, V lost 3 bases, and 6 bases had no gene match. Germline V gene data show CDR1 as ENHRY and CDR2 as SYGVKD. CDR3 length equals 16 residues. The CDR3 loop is CAISDHGLDSTDTQYF. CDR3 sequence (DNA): TGTGCCATCAGTGATCATGGACTAGACAGCACAGATACGCAGTATTTT.

The CDR3 nucleotides are TGTGCCAGCATAAATCATTGGTCAGAAGGCAATGAGCAGTTCTTC. This translates into CASINHWSEGNEQFF. The V gene is TRBV6-5, the J gene TRBJ2-1; D not certain. The V and J ends lost 7 bases and 6 bases respectively, with 19 bases between them. CDR3 length: 15 residues. Germline lookup yields CDR1 MNHEY and CDR2 SVGAGI.

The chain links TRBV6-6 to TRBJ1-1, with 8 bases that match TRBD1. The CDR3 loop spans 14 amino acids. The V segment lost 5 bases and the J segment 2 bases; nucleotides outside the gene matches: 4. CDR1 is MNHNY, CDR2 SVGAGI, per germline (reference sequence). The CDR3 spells CASSTTGGNTEAFF. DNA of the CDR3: TGTGCCAGCAGTACAACAGGGGGAAACACTGAAGCTTTCTTT.

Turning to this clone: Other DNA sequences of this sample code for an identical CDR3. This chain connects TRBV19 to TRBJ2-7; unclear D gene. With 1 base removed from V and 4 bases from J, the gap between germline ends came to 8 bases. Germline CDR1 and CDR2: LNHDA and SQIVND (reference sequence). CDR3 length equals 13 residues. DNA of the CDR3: TGTGCCAGTAGTATAGGACCCGCTTACGAGCAGTACTTC. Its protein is CASSIGPAYEQYF.

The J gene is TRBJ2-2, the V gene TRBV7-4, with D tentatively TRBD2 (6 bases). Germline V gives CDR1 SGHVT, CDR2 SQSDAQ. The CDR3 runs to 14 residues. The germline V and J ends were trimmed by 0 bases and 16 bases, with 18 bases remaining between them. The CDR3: CASSLALWLRDWFF. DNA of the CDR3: TGTGCCAGCAGCTTAGCCCTGTGGTTACGGGACTGGTTTTTT.

The chain's CDR3 is CASSLAGPKAGDEQFF. Here the CDR3 DNA reads TGTGCCAGCAGCTTAGCTGGGCCAAAAGCGGGGGATGAGCAGTTCTTC. The V call is TRBV7-9, the J call TRBJ2-1; the match to TRBD2 covers 8 bases. Germline CDR1 SEHNR, CDR2 FQNEAQ (reference sequence). V shed 0 bases and J 8 bases; nucleotides not matched to a gene: 9. This CDR3 has 16 amino acids.

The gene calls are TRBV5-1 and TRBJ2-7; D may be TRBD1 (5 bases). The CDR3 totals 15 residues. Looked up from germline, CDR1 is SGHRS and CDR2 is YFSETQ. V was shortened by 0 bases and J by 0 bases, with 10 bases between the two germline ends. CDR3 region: CASSLGQTVSYEQYF. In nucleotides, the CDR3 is TGCGCCAGCAGCTTGGGACAGACTGTCTCCTACGAGCAGTACTTC. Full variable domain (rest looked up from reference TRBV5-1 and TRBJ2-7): KAGVTQTPRYLIKTRGQQVTLSCSPISGHRSVSWYQQTPGQGLQFLFEYFSETQRNKGNFPGRFSGRQFSNSRSEMNVSTLELGDSALYLCASSLGQTVSYEQYFGPGTRLTVT.

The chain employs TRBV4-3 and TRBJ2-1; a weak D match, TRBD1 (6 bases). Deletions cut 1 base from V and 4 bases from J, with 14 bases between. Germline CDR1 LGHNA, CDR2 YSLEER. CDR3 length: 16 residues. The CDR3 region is CASSQGSRTVYNEQFF. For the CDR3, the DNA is TGCGCCAGCAGCCAAGGAAGTAGGACAGTATACAATGAGCAGTTCTTC.

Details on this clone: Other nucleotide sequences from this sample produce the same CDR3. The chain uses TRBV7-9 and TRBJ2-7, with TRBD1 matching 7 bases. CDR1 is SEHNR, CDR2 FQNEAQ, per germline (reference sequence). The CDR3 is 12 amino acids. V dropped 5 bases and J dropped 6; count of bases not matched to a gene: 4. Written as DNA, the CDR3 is TGTGCCAGCAGCCGACAGGGCGGCGAGCAGTACTTC. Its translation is CASSRQGGEQYF.

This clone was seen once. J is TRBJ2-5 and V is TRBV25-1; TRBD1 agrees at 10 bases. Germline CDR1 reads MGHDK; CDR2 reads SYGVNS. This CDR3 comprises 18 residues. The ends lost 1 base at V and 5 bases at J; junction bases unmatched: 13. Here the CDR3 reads CASSEWGTGDLGGETQYF. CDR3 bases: TGTGCCAGCAGTGAATGGGGGACAGGGGACTTAGGAGGGGAGACCCAGTACTTC. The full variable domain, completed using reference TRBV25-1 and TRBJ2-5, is EADIYQTPRYLVIGTGKKITLECSQTMGHDKMYWYQQDPGMELHLIHYSYGVNSTEKGDLSSESTVSRIRTEHFPLTLESARPSHTSQYLCASSEWGTGDLGGETQYFGPGTRLLVL.

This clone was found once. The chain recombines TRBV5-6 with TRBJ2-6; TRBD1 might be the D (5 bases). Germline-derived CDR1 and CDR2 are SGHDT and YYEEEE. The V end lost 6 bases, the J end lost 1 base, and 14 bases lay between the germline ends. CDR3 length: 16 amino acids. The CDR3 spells CASNEPPGSGANVLTF. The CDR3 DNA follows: TGTGCCAGCAATGAACCTCCAGGGTCTGGGGCCAACGTCCTGACTTTC.

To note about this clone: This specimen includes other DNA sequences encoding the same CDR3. The CDR3 sequence is CASSPSENTEAFF. CDR3 DNA: TGTGCCAGCAGCCCGTCCGAGAACACTGAAGCTTTCTTT. J is TRBJ1-1 and V is TRBV6-5; D uncertain. With 6 bases removed from V and 1 base from J, the gap between germline ends came to 9 bases. The germline V gene has CDR1 MNHEY and CDR2 SVGAGI. CDR3 length equals 13 residues.

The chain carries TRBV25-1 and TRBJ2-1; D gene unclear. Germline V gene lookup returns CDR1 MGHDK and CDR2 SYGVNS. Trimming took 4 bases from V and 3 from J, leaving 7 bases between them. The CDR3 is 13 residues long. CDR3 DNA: TGTGCCAGCAGTGGGACGAGCTACAATGAGCAGTTCTTC. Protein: CASSGTSYNEQFF.

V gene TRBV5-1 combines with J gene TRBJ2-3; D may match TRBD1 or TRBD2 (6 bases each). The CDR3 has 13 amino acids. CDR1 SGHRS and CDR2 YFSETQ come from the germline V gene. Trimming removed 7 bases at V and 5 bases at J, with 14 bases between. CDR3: CASGGGLVDTQYF. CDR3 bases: TGCGCCAGCGGAGGGGGGCTGGTAGATACGCAGTATTTT.

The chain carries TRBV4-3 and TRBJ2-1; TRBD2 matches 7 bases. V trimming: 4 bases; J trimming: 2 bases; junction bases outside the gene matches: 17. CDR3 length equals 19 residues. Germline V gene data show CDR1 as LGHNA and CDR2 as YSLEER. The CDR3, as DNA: TGCGCCAGCAGCCTCCTCCTAGCGGACGGAGTCGAAACCTACAATGAGCAGTTCTTC. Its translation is CASSLLLADGVETYNEQFF.

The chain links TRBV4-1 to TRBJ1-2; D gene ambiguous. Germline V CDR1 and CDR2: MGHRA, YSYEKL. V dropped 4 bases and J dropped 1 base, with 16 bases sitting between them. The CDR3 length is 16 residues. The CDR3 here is CASSPSGPNLNYGYTF. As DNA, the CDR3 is TGCGCCAGCAGCCCCTCGGGTCCTAACCTTAACTATGGCTACACCTTC.

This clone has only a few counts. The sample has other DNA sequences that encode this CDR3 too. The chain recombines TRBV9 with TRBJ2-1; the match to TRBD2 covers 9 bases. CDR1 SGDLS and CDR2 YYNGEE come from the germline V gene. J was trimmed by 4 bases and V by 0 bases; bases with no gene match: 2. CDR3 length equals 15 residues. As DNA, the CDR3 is TGTGCCAGCAGCGTAGCGACTAGCGGTTACAATGAGCAGTTCTTC. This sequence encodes CASSVATSGYNEQFF.

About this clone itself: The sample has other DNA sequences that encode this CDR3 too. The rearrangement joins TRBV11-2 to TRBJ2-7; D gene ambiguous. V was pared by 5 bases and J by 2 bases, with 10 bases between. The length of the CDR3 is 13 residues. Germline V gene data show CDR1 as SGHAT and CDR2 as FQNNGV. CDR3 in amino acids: CASSPGRAYEQYF. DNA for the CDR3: TGTGCCAGCAGCCCCGGACGAGCCTACGAGCAGTACTTC.

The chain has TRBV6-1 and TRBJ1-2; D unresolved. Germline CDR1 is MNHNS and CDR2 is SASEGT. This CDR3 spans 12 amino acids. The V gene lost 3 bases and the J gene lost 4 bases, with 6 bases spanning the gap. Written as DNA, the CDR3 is TGTGCCAGCAGTGATTACGTCTATGGCTACACCTTC. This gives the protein CASSDYVYGYTF.

In nucleotides, the CDR3 is TGCGCCAGCAGCTTTAGACTAGCGCATCACAATGAGCAGTTCTTC. Its translation is CASSFRLAHHNEQFF. V and J are TRBV5-1 and TRBJ2-1; 8 bases match TRBD2. Germline V gene sequence: CDR1 SGHRS, CDR2 YFSETQ. CDR3 length equals 15 residues. V lost 2 bases to trimming and J lost 5 bases; unmatched junction nucleotides: 6.

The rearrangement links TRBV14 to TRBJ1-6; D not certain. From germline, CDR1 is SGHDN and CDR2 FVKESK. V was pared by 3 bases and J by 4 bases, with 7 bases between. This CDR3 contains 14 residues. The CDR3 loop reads CASSQATYNSPLHF. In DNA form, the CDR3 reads TGTGCCAGCAGCCAGGCCACTTATAATTCACCCCTCCACTTT.

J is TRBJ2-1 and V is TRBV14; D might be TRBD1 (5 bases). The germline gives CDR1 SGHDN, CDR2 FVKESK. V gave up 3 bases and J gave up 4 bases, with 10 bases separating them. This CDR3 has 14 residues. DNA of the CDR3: TGTGCCAGCAGCCACCTGACAGCATACAATGAGCAGTTCTTC. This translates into CASSHLTAYNEQFF.

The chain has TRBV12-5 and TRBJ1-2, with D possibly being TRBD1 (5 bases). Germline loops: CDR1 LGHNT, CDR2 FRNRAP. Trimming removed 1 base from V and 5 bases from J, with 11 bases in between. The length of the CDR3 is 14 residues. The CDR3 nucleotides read TGTGCTAGTGGTTTGGGCGGGACCGCATATGGCTACACCTTC. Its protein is CASGLGGTAYGYTF.

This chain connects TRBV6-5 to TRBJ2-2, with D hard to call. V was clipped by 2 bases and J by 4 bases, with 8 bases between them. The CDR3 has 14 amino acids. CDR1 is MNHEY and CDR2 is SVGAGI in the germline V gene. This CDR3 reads CASSYQDGTGELFF. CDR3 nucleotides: TGTGCCAGCAGTTACCAGGATGGCACCGGGGAGCTGTTTTTT.

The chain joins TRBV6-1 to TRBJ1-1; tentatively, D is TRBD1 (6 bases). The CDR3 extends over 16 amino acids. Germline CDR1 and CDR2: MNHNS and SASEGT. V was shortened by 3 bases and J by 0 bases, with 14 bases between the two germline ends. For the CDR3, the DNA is TGTGCCAGCAGTGAGTTCAGGGGACGTATGAACACTGAAGCTTTCTTT. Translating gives CASSEFRGRMNTEAFF.

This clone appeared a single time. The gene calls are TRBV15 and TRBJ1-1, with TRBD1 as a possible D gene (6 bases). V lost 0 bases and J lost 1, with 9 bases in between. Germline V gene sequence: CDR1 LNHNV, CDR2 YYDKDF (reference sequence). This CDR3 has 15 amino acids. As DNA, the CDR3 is TGTGCCACCAGCAGAGACGAGGGGGGGAACACTGAAGCTTTCTTT. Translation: CATSRDEGGNTEAFF.